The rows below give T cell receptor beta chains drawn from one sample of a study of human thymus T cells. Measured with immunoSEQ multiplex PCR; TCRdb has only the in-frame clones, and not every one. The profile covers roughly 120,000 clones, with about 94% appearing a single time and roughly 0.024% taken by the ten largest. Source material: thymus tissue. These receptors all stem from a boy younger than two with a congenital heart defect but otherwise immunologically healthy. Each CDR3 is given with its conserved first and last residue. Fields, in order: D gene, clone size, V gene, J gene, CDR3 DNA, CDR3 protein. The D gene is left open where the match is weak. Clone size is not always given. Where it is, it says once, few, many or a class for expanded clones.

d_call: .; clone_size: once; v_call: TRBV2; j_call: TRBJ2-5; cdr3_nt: TGTGCCAGCAGTGAGGCGGGCGTCTACCGCCAAGAGACCCAGTACTTC; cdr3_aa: CASSEAGVYRQETQYF
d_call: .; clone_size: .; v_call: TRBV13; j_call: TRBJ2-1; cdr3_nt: TGTGCCAGCAGCCCAAGGGCGGGGCCCTACAATGAGCAGTTCTTC; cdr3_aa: CASSPRAGPYNEQFF
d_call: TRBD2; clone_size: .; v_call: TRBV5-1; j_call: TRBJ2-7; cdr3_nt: TGCGCCAGCAGCTTGGCGGGACTAGATTACGAGCAGTACTTC; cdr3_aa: CASSLAGLDYEQYF
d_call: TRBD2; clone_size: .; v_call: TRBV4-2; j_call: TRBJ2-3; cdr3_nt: TGTGCCAGCAGCCCGGGGGGGGAAGGGTCCGATACGCAGTATTTT; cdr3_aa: CASSPGGEGSDTQYF
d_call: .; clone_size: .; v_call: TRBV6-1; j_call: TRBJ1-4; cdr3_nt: TGTGCCAGCACAGGGAGGACTAATGAAAAACTGTTTTTT; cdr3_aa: CASTGRTNEKLFF
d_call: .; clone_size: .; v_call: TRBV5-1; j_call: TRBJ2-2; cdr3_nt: TGCGCCAGCAGCTTGGTAGAGAGGGATAACACCGGGGAGCTGTTTTTT; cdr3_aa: CASSLVERDNTGELFF
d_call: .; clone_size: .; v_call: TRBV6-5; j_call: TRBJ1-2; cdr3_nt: TGTGCCAGCAGTTACTCAAGGGGGGGAGCTAACTATGGCTACACCTTC; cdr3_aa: CASSYSRGGANYGYTF
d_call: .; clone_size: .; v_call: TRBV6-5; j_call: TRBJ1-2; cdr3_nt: TGTGCCGGCCCCCCGGATGGCTACACCTTC; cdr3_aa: CAGPPDGYTF
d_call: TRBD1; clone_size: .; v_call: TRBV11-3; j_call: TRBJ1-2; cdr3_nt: TGTGCCAGCAGCACAGGGGATAACGGTGGCTACACCTTC; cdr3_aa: CASSTGDNGGYTF
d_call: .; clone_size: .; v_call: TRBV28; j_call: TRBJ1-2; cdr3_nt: TGTGCCAGCAGTCCTACGGTTCCCTACTATGGCTACACCTTC; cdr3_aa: CASSPTVPYYGYTF
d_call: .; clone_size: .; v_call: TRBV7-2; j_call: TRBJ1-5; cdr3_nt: TGTGCCAGCAGCTTAGTCCCGCCCCACTCGCTAAATAGGGTACAGCCCCAGCATTTT; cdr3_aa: CASSLVPPHSLNRVQPQHF
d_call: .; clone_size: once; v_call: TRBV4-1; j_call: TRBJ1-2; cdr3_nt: TGCGCCAGTCTTGGGGGCTATGGCTACACCTTC; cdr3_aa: CASLGGYGYTF
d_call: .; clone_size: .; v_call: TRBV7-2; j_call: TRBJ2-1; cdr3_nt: TGTGCCAGCAGCTTAAGGAGGGGCAATGAGCAGTTCTTC; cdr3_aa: CASSLRRGNEQFF
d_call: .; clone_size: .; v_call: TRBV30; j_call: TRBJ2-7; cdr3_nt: TGTGCCTGGACCGGACAGTTAGGCTACGAGCAGTACTTC; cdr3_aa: CAWTGQLGYEQYF
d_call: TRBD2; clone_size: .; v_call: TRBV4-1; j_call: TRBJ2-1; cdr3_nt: TGCGCCAGCAGCCTAAGTAGGGCTAGCGGGGGGGTTGAGCAGTTCTTC; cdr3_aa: CASSLSRASGGVEQFF
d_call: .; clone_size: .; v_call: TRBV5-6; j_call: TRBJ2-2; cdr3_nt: TGTGCCAGCAGTAACCGCCGGGACTTCAGATTGGGGGAGCTGTTTTTT; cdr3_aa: CASSNRRDFRLGELFF
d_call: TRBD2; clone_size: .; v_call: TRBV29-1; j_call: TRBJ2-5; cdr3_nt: TGCAGCGTCACGGGGGGAGAGACCCAGTACTTC; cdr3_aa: CSVTGGETQYF
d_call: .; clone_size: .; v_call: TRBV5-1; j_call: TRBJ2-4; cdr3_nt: TGCGCCAGCAGCGGAGGCCAGGAGTTCTGGGCCAAAAACATTCAGTACTTC; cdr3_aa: CASSGGQEFWAKNIQYF
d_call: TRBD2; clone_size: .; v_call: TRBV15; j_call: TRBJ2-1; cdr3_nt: TGTGCCACCAGCTTTTCTACGGGGGGGCCAGATGAGCAGTTCTTC; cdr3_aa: CATSFSTGGPDEQFF
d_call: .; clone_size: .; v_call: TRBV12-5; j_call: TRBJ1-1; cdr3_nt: TGTGCTAGTGCCCCGAGGCGGAACACTGAAGCTTTCTTT; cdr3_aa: CASAPRRNTEAFF
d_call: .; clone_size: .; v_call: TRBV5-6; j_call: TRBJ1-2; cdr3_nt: TGTGCCAGCAGCTACCGCCCGGGACATTACTATGGCTACACCTTC; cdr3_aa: CASSYRPGHYYGYTF
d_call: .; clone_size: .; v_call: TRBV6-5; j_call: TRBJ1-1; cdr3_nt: TGTGCCAGCAGTGAGAAGGGGGCTTTCTTT; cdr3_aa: CASSEKGAFF